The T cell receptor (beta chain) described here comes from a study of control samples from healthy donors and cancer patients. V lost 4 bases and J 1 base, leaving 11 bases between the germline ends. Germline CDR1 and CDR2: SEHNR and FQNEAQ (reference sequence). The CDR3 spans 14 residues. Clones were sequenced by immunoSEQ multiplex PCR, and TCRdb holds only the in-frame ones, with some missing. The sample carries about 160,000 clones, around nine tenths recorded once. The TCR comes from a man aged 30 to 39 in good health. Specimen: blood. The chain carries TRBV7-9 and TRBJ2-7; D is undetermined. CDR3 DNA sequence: TGTGCCAGCAGCTCACTCGAACTATCCTACGAGCAGTACTTC. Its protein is CASSSLELSYEQYF.